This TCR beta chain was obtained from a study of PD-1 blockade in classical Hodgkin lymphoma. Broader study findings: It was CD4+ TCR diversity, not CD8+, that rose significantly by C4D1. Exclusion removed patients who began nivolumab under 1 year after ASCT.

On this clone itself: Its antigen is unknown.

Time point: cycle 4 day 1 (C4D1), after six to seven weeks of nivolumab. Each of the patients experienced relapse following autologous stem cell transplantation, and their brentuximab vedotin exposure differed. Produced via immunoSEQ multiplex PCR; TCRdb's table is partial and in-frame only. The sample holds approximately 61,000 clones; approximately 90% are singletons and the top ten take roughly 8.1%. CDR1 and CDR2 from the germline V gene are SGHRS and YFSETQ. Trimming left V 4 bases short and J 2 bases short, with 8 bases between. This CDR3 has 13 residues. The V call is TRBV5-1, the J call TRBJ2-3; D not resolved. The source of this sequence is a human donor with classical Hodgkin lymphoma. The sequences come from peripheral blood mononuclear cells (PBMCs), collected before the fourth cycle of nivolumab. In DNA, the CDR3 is TGCGCCAGCAGCACCCGTGCCACAGATACGCAGTATTTT. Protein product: CASSTRATDTQYF.